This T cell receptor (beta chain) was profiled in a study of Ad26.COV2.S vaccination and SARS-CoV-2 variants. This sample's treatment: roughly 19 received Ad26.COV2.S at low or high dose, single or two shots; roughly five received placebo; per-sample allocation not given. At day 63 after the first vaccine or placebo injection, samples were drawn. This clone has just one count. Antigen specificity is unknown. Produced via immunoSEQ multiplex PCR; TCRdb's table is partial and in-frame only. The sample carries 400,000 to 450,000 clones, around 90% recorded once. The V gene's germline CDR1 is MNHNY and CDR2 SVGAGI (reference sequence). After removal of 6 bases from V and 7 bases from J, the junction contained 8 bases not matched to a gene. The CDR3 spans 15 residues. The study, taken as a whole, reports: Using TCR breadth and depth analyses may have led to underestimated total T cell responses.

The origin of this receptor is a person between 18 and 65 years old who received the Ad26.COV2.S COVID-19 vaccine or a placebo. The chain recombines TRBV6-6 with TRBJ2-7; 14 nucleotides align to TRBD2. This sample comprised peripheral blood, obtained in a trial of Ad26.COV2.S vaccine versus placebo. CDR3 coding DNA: TGTGCCAGCAGCCTGACTAGCGGGAGGGGATGGGAGCAGTACTTC. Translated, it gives CASSLTSGRGWEQYF.